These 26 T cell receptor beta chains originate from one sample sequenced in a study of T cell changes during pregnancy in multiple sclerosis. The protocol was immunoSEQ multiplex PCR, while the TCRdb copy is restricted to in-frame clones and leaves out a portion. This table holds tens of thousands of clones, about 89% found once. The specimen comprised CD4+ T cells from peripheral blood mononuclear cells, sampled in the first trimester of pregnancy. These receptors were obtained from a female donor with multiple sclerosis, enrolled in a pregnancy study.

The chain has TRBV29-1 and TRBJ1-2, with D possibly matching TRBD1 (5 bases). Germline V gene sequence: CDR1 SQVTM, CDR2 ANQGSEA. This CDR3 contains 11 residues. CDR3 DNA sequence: TGCAGAGTCGACAGCGACTATGGCTACACCTTC. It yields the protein CRVDSDYGYTF.

The CDR3 loop is CAWTPGVDEQYF. CDR3 DNA sequence: TGTGCCTGGACCCCGGGGGTAGACGAGCAGTACTTC. The rearrangement links TRBV30 to TRBJ2-7; a possible D gene is TRBD2 (6 bases). Germline values: CDR1 GTSNPN, CDR2 SVGIG (reference sequence). Trimming took off 4 bases at V and 5 bases at J, with 12 bases between the two ends. The CDR3 covers 12 residues.

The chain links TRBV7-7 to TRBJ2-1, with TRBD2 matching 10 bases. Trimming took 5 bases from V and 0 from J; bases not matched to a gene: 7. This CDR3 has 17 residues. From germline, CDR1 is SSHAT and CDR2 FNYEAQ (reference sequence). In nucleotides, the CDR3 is TGTGCCAGCAGCCCCTGGACTAGCGGAAGCTCCTACAATGAGCAGTTCTTC. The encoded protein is CASSPWTSGSSYNEQFF.

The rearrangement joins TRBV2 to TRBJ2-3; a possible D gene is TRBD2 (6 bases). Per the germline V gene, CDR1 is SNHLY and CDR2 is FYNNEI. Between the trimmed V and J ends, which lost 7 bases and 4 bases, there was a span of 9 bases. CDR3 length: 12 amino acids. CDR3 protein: CASTGDADTQYF. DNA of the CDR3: TGTGCCAGCACGGGGGACGCAGATACGCAGTATTTT.

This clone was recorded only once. CDR3 residues: CASSLGAGNKNIQYF. The CDR3, as DNA: TGTGCCAGCAGCTTAGGCGCCGGGAACAAAAACATTCAGTACTTC. V is TRBV11-2 and J is TRBJ2-4; maybe TRBD2 (5 bases). CDR3 length: 15 residues. The V gene's germline CDR1 is SGHAT and CDR2 FQNNGV. Trimming shortened V by 1 base and J by 3 bases, and 10 bases separated the two germline ends. The variable domain in full, with the rest retrieved from reference TRBV11-2 and TRBJ2-4, is EAGVAQSPRYKIIEKRQSVAFWCNPISGHATLYWYQQILGQGPKLLIQFQNNGVVDDSQLPKDRFSAERLKGVDSTLKIQPAKLEDSAVYLCASSLGAGNKNIQYFGAGTRLSVL.

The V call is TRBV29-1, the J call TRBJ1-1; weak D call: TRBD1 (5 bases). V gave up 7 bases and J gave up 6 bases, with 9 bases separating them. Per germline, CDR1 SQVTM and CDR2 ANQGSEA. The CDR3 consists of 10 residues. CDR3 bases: TGCAGCGCCGGGACTTCTGAAGCTTTCTTT. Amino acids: CSAGTSEAFF.

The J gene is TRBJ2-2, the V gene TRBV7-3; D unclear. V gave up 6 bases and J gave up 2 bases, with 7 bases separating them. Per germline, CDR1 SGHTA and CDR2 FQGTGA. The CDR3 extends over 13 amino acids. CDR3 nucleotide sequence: TGTGCCAGCAGGCCGACAAACACCGGGGAGCTGTTTTTT. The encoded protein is CASRPTNTGELFF.

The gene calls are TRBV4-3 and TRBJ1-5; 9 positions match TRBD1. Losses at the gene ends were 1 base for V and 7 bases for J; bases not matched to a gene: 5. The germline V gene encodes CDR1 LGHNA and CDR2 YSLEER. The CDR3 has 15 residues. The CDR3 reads CASSQGGTGNQPQHF. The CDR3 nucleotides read TGCGCCAGCAGCCAAGGCGGGACAGGGAACCAGCCCCAGCATTTT.

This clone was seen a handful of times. Here the CDR3 DNA reads TGTGCCAGCAGTCTGAGCCTAGCGTCGAATGAGCAGTTCTTC. This sequence encodes CASSLSLASNEQFF. This sequence joins TRBV2 and TRBJ2-1; D might be TRBD2 (6 bases). The CDR3 spans 14 residues. Germline CDR1 reads SNHLY; CDR2 reads FYNNEI. V lost 5 bases, J lost 7 bases, and 15 bases lay in between.

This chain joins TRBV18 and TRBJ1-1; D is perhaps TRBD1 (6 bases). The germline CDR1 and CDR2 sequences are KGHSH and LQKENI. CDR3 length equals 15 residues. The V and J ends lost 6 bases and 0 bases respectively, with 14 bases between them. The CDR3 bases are TGTGCCAGCTCCTCAGGGCAGGGGATGAACACTGAAGCTTTCTTT. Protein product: CASSSGQGMNTEAFF.

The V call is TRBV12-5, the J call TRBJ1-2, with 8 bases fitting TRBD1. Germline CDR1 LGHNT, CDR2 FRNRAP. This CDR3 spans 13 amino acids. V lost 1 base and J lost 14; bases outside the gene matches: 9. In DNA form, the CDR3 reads TGTGCTAGTGGTTTGGCTGGACAGGGAGCGTATACCTTC. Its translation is CASGLAGQGAYTF.

CDR3 protein: CSAGGTEQYF. CDR3 nucleotides: TGCAGCGCGGGAGGGACCGAGCAGTACTTC. The chain links TRBV29-1 to TRBJ2-7; 8 bases align to TRBD2. Unmatched junction bases numbered 2, after V lost 7 bases and J lost 6 bases. The CDR3 extends over 10 amino acids. Germline V gene sequence: CDR1 SQVTM, CDR2 ANQGSEA.

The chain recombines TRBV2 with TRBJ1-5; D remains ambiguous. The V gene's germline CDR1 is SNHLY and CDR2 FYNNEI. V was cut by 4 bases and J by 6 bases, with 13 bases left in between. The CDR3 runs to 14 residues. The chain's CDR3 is CASSVRREGQPQHF. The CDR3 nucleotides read TGTGCCAGCAGTGTAAGGAGGGAGGGTCAGCCCCAGCATTTT.

CDR3 amino acids: CASSDVAGSTDTQYF. The CDR3 DNA is TGTGCCAGCAGTGACGTAGCGGGTAGCACAGATACGCAGTATTTT. The chain couples TRBV6-4 to TRBJ2-3, with 7 nucleotides matching TRBD2. The germline V gene has CDR1 MRHNA and CDR2 SNTAGT. The CDR3 runs 15 residues. The V and J ends lost 2 bases and 0 bases, in that order; junction bases with no gene match: 2.

Here the CDR3 DNA reads TGTGCCAGCAGCTTCCTTGGGGGCCAGCCCCAGCATTTT. Its translation is CASSFLGGQPQHF. The chain recombines TRBV5-5 with TRBJ1-5, with D tentatively TRBD1 (6 bases). Looked up from germline, CDR1 is SGHKS and CDR2 is YYEKEE (reference sequence). V shed 2 bases and J shed 7 bases, with 10 bases lying between them. The CDR3 loop spans 13 amino acids. The full variable domain, in which reference TRBV5-5 and TRBJ1-5 provide the parts outside the CDR3, is DAGVTQSPTHLIKTRGQQVTLRCSPISGHKSVSWYQQVLGQGPQFIFQYYEKEERGRGNFPDRFSARQFPNYSSELNVNALLLGDSALYLCASSFLGGQPQHFGDGTRLSIL.

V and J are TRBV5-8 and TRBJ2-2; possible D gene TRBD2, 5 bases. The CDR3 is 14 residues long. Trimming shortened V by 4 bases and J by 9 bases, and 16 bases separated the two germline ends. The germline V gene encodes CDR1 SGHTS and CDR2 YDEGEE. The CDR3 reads CASSREGSLRELFF. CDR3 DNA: TGTGCCAGCAGCCGCGAGGGTTCCCTGAGGGAGCTGTTTTTT.

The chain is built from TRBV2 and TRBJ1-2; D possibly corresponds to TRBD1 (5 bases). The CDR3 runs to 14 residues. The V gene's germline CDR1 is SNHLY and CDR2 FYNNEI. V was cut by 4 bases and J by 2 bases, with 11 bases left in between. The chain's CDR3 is CASSGAGDNYGYTF. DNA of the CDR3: TGTGCCAGCAGTGGGGCGGGGGACAACTATGGCTACACCTTC.

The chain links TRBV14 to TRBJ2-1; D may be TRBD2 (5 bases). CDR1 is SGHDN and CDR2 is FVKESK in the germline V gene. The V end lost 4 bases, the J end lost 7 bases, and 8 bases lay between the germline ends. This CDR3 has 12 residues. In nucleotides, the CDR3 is TGTGCCAGCAGCCTAAGGAGGAATGAGCAGTTCTTC. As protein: CASSLRRNEQFF.

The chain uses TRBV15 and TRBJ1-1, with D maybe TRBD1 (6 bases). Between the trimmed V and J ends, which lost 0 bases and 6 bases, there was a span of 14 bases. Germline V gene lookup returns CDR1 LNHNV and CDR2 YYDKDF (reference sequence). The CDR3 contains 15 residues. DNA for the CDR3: TGTGCCACCAGCAGAGATTACAGGGAGGGCGCTGAAGCTTTCTTT. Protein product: CATSRDYREGAEAFF.

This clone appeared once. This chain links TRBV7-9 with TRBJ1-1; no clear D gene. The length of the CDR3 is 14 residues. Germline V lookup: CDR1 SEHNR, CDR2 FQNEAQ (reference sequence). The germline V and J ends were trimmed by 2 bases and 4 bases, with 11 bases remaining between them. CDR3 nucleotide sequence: TGTGCCAGCAGCTTAAAGACTCGGTCCACTGAAGCTTTCTTT. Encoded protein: CASSLKTRSTEAFF.

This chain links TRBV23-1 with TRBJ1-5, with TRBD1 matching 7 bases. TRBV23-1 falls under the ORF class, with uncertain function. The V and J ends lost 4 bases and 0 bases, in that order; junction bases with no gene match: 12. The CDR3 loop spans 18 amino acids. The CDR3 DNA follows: TGCGCCAGCAGTCGGCGTGACAGGGCCGAGAATAGCAATCAGCCCCAGCATTTT. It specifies CASSRRDRAENSNQPQHF.

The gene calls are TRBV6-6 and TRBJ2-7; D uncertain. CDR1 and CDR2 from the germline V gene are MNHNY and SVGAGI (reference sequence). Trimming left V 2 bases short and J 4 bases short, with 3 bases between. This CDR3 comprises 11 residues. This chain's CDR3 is CASSYEYEQYF. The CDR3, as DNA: TGTGCCAGCAGTTACGAGTACGAGCAGTACTTC.

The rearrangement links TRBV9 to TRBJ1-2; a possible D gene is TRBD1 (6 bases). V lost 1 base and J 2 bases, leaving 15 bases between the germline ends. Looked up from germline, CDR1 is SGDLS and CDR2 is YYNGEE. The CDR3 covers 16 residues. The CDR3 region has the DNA TGTGCCAGCAGCGTACAGGACAGCCGTGCGAACTATGGCTACACCTTC. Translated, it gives CASSVQDSRANYGYTF.

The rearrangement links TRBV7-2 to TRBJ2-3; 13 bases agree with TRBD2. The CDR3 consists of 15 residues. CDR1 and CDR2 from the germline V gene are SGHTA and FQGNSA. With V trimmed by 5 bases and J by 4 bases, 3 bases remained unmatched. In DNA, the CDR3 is TGTGCCAGCAGCCCAGGACTAGCGGGAGCAGATACGCAGTATTTT. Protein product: CASSPGLAGADTQYF.

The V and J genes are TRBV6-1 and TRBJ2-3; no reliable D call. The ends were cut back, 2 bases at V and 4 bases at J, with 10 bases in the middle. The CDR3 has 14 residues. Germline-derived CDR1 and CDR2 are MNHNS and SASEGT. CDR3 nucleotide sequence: TGTGCCAGCAGTGAACAGATCTCCCCAGATACGCAGTATTTT. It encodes CASSEQISPDTQYF.

The CDR3 sequence: CASNLRDRGFNQPQHF. As DNA, the CDR3 is TGCGCCAGCAACCTCCGGGACAGGGGCTTCAATCAGCCCCAGCATTTT. The V call is TRBV10-1, the J call TRBJ1-5, with TRBD1 identical over 10 bases. The trim removed 7 bases at V and 3 bases at J, leaving 9 bases unmatched. This CDR3 has 16 residues. Germline V lookup: CDR1 WNHNN, CDR2 SYGVQD (reference sequence).